This T cell receptor (beta chain) was documented in a study of blood T cells in healthy people across ages (dated by TCRdb to between 2014 and 2017). Regarding the complete study: In model experiments, template switching captured about one uniquely barcoded TCR beta cDNA molecule for every two T cells. Age-related changes in TCR beta repertoire diversity were measured in the study by deep sequencing normalized with unique cDNA molecular identifiers. Four age groups were formed from the donors: young (average about 15 years), middle-aged (around 41), aged (roughly 58) and long-lived (roughly 88). For two donors (one aged 18 to 29 and one aged 80 or older), the study analyzed two additional independent replicas of 1 million unique cDNA reads from the same blood draw. Study-wide findings and limitations: Estimates of total diversity based on one million sequenced T cells were considered lower bounds and underestimates. As age increased, observed TCR beta diversity per million T cells dropped in a roughly linear way, and a significant reduction was already evident by age around 41. Since profiling was done on bulk unsorted PBMCs, naive and antigen-experienced compartments could not be conclusively compared. The percentage of naive T cells measured by flow cytometry correlated strongly with observed TCR beta diversity. The CMV infection status of donors was not known, potentially confounding age-related changes in expanded clonotypes. Compared with the aged group, the long-lived group had more naive CD4+ T cells, fewer expanded clones and increased TCR diversity, a pattern suggesting age selection.

In regard to this clonotype: Its antigen target is currently unknown. The record has no base qualities; no much larger clone is one base away.

Preparation of the library involved 5' RACE. Sequencing was performed on an Illumina HiSeq 2500. A second PCR of roughly 7 to 11 cycles was performed with a sample-barcoded 5' primer and a J-beta primer mix. A unique molecular identifier was introduced onto each TCR beta cDNA molecule by a template-switch 5' adaptor carrying 12 random nucleotides. Each sample yielded at least 2.5 million CDR3-containing paired-end reads. First-strand cDNA synthesis was performed from all RNA using the Mint cDNA synthesis kit, with priming by a TRBC-specific oligonucleotide. Following uracil-DNA glycosylase treatment, all cDNA underwent a first 18-cycle PCR with the universal primers M1SS and BC2_uni_R. Per the original workflow: Each sample was normalized by randomly selecting 1 million high-quality reads, each carrying a distinct molecular identifier. Reads with shared molecular identifiers were discarded instead of being binned into consensus sequences. MiTCR, with a Q25 quality threshold and the strictest error-elimination algorithm, was used for CDR3 identification, clonotype clustering and error correction. A nonparametric unseen species model with Euler transformation was used to estimate lower-bound total TCR beta diversity. The public reads were reanalyzed by TCRdb: fastp trimming at Q25, MiXCR alignment, in-frame beta chains only. Rows with one shared CDR3 protein collapse into an entry with the most common genes and DNA. These V and J calls originate from TCRdb's pipeline instead of the authors' own analysis. The sample contains over a million distinct CDR3 sequences, 25% of them found a single time. The ten largest clones represent around 0.7% of the sample.

The CDR3 starts with the cysteine, ends with the phenylalanine, and has 17 residues. Just the 51-base CDR3 DNA is kept, in frame starting at base 1. In the germline V gene (reference sequence), CDR1 corresponds to SEHNR and CDR2 to FQNEAQ. Trimming at the junction amounts to 3 bases on V and 0 bases on J, and the germline ends lie 14 bases apart. Systemically healthy Caucasian individuals from Russia, 39 in total and aged about 6 to 100 years, were included as donors. Around 9.7 milliliters of peripheral blood were collected from each donor into EDTA-treated Vacutainer tubes. Ficoll-Paque density-gradient centrifugation was used to isolate PBMCs, with at least 7 million per sample. Trizol reagent was used to extract total RNA from the PBMCs, yielding at least 6 micrograms per sample. Naive CD45RAhigh/CD27high T cell percentages were measured by flow cytometry on a PBMC aliquot from every donor. These data also featured in a second study, about T cells of mothers and their children. In that second paper, the authors write: Nine systemically healthy Caucasian individuals, comprising three mothers and their six children, were included as donors. cDNA synthesis consumed the entire amount of extracted RNA, loaded at 1.5 ug RNA in each 15 ul reaction. In the second PCR, the M1S primer introduced both the sample barcodes and 2-4 random nucleotides. Over 8 million TCR beta CDR3 reads were obtained for each mother, and some 3.1 million reads were obtained for each child. In both related and unrelated pairs, thymic selection shapes the output of TCR recombination in a similar way, with inherited differences having only a minor effect. Normalized repertoire overlap in related mother-child pairs was always slightly higher than in unrelated mother-child pairs, but the difference was never significant. Persistent microchimeric T cell clones were not detected, at a sensitivity of approximately 98 clones per million clonotypes. The study used deep NGS to compare TCR beta repertoires of mothers and children, seeking features distinguishing related mother-child pairs from unrelated individuals. Mothers averaged roughly 36 +/- 4 years of age and children averaged approximately 11 +/- 4 years. After adapter ligation was performed with NEBNext reagents, the libraries were sequenced on an Illumina HiSeq 2000 with 100+100 nt paired-end reads. To prevent cross-contamination, the mother and child libraries were prepared a month apart and were sequenced in separate runs. For each donor, between about 500,000 and 2,200,000 distinct TCR beta clonotypes were identified. Naive TCR beta clonotypes were estimated from low-frequency clonotypes matched to each donor's FACS-determined naive share, without sorting.

The source material was blood. The rearrangement combines TRBV7-9 with TRBJ2-2, and the D gene may be TRBD2, 6 bases matching. The TCR sequence derives from a girl aged 2-15 years in good health. This receptor has the CDR3 CASSLAFREANTGELFF. The bases are TGTGCCAGCAGCTTGGCTTTTAGGGAGGCGAACACCGGGGAGCTGTTTTTT.